This TCR beta chain comes out of a study of shared clonotypes between healthy human individuals. At the level of the study: Every donor yielded three CD4 naive, three CD4 memory, two CD8 naive and one CD8 memory plate.

With 5 bases clipped from V and 8 bases from J, the junction kept 6 bases outside the gene matches. Looked up from germline, CDR1 is SGHVS and CDR2 is FNYEAQ. There are 14 residues in the CDR3. Findings and limits, study-wide: Researchers sampled only blood; tissue repertoires likely differ.

The authors divided CD4+ cells into CD45RA+ naive and CD45RA-negative memory subsets. This was a deep-level run. Sequencing used immunoSEQ multiplex PCR; TCRdb keeps in-frame clones, though not all of them. The repertoire holds approximately 1,500,000 clones, with around 97% as singletons. As to this clone: The antigen remains unidentified.

The chain combines TRBV7-6 with TRBJ2-1; 10 nucleotides match TRBD1. The receptor's source is a man aged 25 to 40 in good health. The sequenced sample was naive CD4+ T cells sorted from blood. Subset described: CD45RA+ positively selected. For the CDR3, the DNA is TGTGCCAGCAGCGCCCGGGACAGGGGCGATGAGCAGTTCTTC. Encoded protein: CASSARDRGDEQFF.